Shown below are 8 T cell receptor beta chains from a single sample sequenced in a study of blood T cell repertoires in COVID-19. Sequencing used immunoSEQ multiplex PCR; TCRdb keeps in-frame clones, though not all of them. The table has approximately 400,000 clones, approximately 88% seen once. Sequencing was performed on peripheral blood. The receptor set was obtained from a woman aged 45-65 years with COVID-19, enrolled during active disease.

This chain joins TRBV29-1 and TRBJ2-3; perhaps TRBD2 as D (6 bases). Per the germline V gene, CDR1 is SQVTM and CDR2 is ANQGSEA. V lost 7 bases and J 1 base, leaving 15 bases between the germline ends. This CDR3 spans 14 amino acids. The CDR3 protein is CSGRRAEGTDTQYF. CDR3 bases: TGCAGCGGGAGGAGGGCAGAGGGCACAGATACGCAGTATTTT.

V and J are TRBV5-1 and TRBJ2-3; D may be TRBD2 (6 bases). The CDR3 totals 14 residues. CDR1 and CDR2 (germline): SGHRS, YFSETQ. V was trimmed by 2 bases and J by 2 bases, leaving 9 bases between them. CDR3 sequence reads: CASSFGLITDTQYF. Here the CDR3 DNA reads TGCGCCAGCAGCTTCGGACTAATCACAGATACGCAGTATTTT.

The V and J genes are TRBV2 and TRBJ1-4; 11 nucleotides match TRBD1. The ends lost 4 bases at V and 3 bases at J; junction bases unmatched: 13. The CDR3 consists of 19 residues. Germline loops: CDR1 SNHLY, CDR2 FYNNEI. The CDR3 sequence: CASSGTFGTGGQANEKLFF. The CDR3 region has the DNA TGTGCCAGCAGTGGCACCTTTGGGACAGGGGGGCAGGCTAATGAAAAACTGTTTTTT.

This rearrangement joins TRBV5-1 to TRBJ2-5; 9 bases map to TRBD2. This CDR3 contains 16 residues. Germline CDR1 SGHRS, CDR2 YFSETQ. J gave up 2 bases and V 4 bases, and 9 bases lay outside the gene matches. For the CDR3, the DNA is TGCGCCAGCAGCCCCCTTGCCCTAGCGGGGCAAGAGACCCAGTACTTC. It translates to CASSPLALAGQETQYF.

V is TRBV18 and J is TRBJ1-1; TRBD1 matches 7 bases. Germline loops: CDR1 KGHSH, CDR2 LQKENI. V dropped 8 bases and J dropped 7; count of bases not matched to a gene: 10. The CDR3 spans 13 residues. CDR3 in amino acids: CASQQGPTFEAFF. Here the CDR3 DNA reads TGTGCCAGCCAACAGGGGCCAACATTTGAAGCTTTCTTT. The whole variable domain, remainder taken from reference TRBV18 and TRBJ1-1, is NAGVMQNPRHLVRRRGQEARLRCSPMKGHSHVYWYRQLPEEGLKFMVYLQKENIIDESGMPKERFSAEFPKEGPSILRIQQVVRGDSAAYFCASQQGPTFEAFFGQGTRLTVV.

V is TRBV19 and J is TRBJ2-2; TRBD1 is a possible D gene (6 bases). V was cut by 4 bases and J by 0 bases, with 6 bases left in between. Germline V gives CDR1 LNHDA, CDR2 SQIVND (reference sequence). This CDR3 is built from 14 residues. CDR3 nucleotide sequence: TGTGCCAGTAGTAGGGACACGAACACCGGGGAGCTGTTTTTT. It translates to CASSRDTNTGELFF.

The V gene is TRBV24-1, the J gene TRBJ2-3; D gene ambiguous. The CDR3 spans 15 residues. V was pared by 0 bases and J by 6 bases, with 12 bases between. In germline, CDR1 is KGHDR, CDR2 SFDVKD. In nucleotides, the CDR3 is TGTGCCACCAGTGATTTGTACGCGAAAGTGGATACGCAGTATTTT. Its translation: CATSDLYAKVDTQYF.

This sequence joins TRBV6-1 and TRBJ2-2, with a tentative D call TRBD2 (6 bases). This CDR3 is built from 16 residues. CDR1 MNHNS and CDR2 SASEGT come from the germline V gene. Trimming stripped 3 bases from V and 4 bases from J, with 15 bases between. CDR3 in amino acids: CASSDRGREVTGELFF. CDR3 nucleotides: TGTGCCAGCAGTGATAGGGGCAGGGAGGTCACCGGGGAGCTGTTTTTT.